This TCR beta chain was sequenced for a study of shared clonotypes between healthy human individuals. Across the study: There were three CD4 naive, three CD4 memory, two CD8 naive and one CD8 memory plates per donor. Study conclusions and caveats: Clonotype sharing among donors, it was expected, would be affected by sequencing depth. Unshared clonotypes carried lower generation probabilities than those common to all four donors.

Points on this clone: Its antigen remains unidentified.

Germline assignment: CDR1 SGHRS and CDR2 YFSETQ. The CDR3 extends over 16 amino acids. Germline trimming cut 5 bases from V and 1 base from J; bases unmatched to any gene: 7. The authors loaded about 200 ng DNA, about 30,000 T cell genomes, into sorted-subset replicate PCRs. Clones were sequenced by immunoSEQ multiplex PCR, and TCRdb holds only the in-frame ones, with some missing. The sample has under 1,900,000 clones; approximately 98.5% are singletons. The chain links TRBV5-1 to TRBJ2-2; 8 nucleotides align to TRBD2. Sequenced: naive CD4+ T cells sorted from blood. Subset indicated: CD45RA+ positively selected. This receptor was identified in a man aged 25 to 45 in good health. The CDR3 loop reads CASRLPGLENTGELFF. The CDR3 coding sequence is TGCGCCAGCAGATTACCGGGACTAGAGAACACCGGGGAGCTGTTTTTT.